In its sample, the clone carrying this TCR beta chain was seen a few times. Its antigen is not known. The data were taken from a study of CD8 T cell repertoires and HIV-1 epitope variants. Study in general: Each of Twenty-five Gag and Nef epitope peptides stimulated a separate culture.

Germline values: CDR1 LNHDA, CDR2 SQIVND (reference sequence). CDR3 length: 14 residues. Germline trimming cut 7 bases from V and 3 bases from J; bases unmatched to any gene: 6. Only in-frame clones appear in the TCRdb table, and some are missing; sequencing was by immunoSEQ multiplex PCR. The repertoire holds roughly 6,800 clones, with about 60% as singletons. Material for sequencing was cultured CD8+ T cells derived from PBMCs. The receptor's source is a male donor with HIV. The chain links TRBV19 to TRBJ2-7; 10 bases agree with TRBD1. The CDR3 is CASTLGQGDYEQYF. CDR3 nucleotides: TGTGCCAGTACTCTAGGACAGGGGGACTACGAGCAGTACTTC.